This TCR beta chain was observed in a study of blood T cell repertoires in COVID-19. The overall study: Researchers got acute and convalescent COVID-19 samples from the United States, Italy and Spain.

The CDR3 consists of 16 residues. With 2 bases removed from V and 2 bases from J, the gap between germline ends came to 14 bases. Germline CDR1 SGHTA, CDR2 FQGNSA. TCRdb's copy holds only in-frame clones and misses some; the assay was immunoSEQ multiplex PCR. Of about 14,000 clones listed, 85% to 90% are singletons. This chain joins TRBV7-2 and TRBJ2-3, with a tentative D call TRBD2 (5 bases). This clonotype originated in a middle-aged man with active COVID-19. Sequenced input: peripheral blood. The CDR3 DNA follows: TGTGCCAGCAGCTTACGGCTAGCCAAGAACACAGATACGCAGTATTTT. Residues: CASSLRLAKNTDTQYF.